This T cell receptor (beta chain) was documented in a study of blood T cell repertoires in COVID-19. Looking at the study overall: The study drew acute and convalescent COVID-19 samples from the United States, Italy and Spain. T cells, B-cell-depleted T cells, or PBMCs supplied cDNA or gDNA.

The CDR3 has 14 residues. Trimming removed 0 bases from V and 4 bases from J; junction bases left unmatched: 0. CDR1 SGHDT and CDR2 YYEEEE come from the germline V gene. The repertoire was sequenced with immunoSEQ multiplex PCR; TCRdb's copy has only in-frame clones and lacks some. Among hundreds of thousands of clones listed, roughly 86% were seen once. Patients at the Seattle site were enrolled during active infection and followed longitudinally. Sequencing was carried out using peripheral blood. This TCR was sampled from an older woman with COVID-19, enrolled during active disease. The V and J genes are TRBV5-6 and TRBJ1-1; 10 bases are shared with TRBD1. In DNA, the CDR3 is TGTGCCAGCAGCTTGGGGACAGGGGGCACTGAAGCTTTCTTT. This codes for CASSLGTGGTEAFF.